This TCR beta chain was observed in a study of T cell changes during pregnancy in multiple sclerosis. This clone was detected only once. The CDR3 contains 14 residues. Germline V lookup: CDR1 MNHEY, CDR2 SMNVEV (reference sequence). V was shortened by 2 bases and J by 4 bases, with 11 bases between the two germline ends. Clones were read by immunoSEQ multiplex PCR, and TCRdb kept only the in-frame ones, dropping some. The sample carries 30,000 to 45,000 clones, 90% recorded once. The sequenced sample was CD4+ T cells from peripheral blood mononuclear cells, obtained in the third trimester of pregnancy. This sequence joins TRBV27 and TRBJ2-5; possible D gene TRBD2, 6 bases. This receptor was identified in a female donor with multiple sclerosis, enrolled in a pregnancy study. The CDR3 spells CASSLRVGGETQYF. As DNA, the CDR3 is TGTGCCAGCAGTTTAAGGGTGGGGGGAGAGACCCAGTACTTC.